A selection of T cell receptor beta chains follows, all from one sample in a study of cytomegalovirus exposure and HLA in healthy donors. The method was immunoSEQ multiplex PCR; TCRdb's version includes in-frame clones alone and lacks a portion of them. The sample yields 130,000 or so clones, around 73% seen once. Sequenced: PBMCs. The receptors shown here come from a female donor in good health and CMV-seronegative. Both conserved end residues are part of each CDR3. D genes are given only for firm matches. Clone size is stated in some rows and not others, as once, few, many or a class when expanded.

clone size: few
J gene: TRBJ2-3
D gene: TRBD2
V gene: TRBV7-7
CDR3 protein: CASSPGGWSTDTQYF
CDR3 DNA: TGTGCTAGCAGCCCGGGGGGGTGGAGCACAGATACGCAGTATTTT

clone size: .
J gene: TRBJ2-7
D gene: .
V gene: TRBV5-6
CDR3 protein: CASSLPGAYEQYF
CDR3 DNA: TGTGCCAGCAGCTTGCCGGGGGCCTACGAGCAGTACTTC

clone size: .
J gene: TRBJ2-7
D gene: .
V gene: TRBV2
CDR3 protein: CASSETSSYEQYF
CDR3 DNA: TGTGCCAGCAGTGAAACAAGCTCCTACGAGCAGTACTTC

clone size: .
J gene: TRBJ1-1
D gene: .
V gene: TRBV19
CDR3 protein: CASRVGARMNTEAFF
CDR3 DNA: TGTGCCAGTAGAGTAGGCGCCAGGATGAACACTGAAGCTTTCTTT

clone size: .
J gene: TRBJ2-3
D gene: .
V gene: TRBV5-1
CDR3 protein: CASSPDRRDTQYF
CDR3 DNA: TGCGCCAGCAGCCCAGACAGGCGAGATACGCAGTATTTT

clone size: .
J gene: TRBJ2-3
D gene: .
V gene: TRBV7-2
CDR3 protein: CASSVWRDTQYF
CDR3 DNA: TGTGCCAGCAGCGTTTGGAGGGATACGCAGTATTTT

clone size: .
J gene: TRBJ1-4
D gene: TRBD1
V gene: TRBV11-3
CDR3 protein: CASSSGQGREKLFF
CDR3 DNA: TGTGCCAGCAGTAGTGGACAGGGGCGAGAAAAACTGTTTTTT

clone size: .
J gene: TRBJ2-7
D gene: .
V gene: TRBV4-3
CDR3 protein: CASSQGTGYEQYF
CDR3 DNA: TGCGCCAGCAGCCAAGGTACGGGGTACGAGCAGTACTTC

clone size: .
J gene: TRBJ1-1
D gene: TRBD1
V gene: TRBV11-3
CDR3 protein: CASSSGTGPGEEAFF
CDR3 DNA: TGTGCCAGCAGCTCCGGGACAGGGCCTGGTGAGGAAGCTTTCTTT

clone size: .
J gene: TRBJ1-1
D gene: .
V gene: TRBV30
CDR3 protein: CAWSVRRYTEAFF
CDR3 DNA: TGTGCCTGGAGTGTACGCAGATACACTGAAGCTTTCTTT

clone size: .
J gene: TRBJ2-7
D gene: .
V gene: TRBV6-5
CDR3 protein: CASSYSQGGSGYEQYF
CDR3 DNA: TGTGCCAGCAGTTACTCCCAGGGCGGTAGCGGCTACGAGCAGTACTTC

clone size: .
J gene: TRBJ2-2
D gene: .
V gene: TRBV19
CDR3 protein: CASSLDRINTGELFF
CDR3 DNA: TGTGCCAGTAGCCTAGACAGGATTAACACCGGGGAGCTGTTTTTT

clone size: once
J gene: TRBJ2-1
D gene: TRBD1
V gene: TRBV19
CDR3 protein: CASLPLGTGSYNEQFF
CDR3 DNA: TGTGCCAGTCTTCCACTCGGGACAGGTTCCTACAATGAGCAGTTCTTC

clone size: .
J gene: TRBJ2-7
D gene: TRBD2
V gene: TRBV5-6
CDR3 protein: CASSFAGGRVEQYF
CDR3 DNA: TGTGCCAGCAGCTTTGCGGGGGGGAGGGTCGAGCAGTACTTC

clone size: .
J gene: TRBJ2-4
D gene: .
V gene: TRBV7-9
CDR3 protein: CASSHTSINIQYF
CDR3 DNA: TGTGCCAGCAGCCACACTAGTATAAACATTCAGTACTTC

clone size: .
J gene: TRBJ2-7
D gene: TRBD1
V gene: TRBV5-4
CDR3 protein: CASSLRQGAYEQYF
CDR3 DNA: TGTGCCAGCAGCTTGAGACAGGGGGCTTACGAGCAGTACTTC

clone size: .
J gene: TRBJ2-1
D gene: TRBD2
V gene: TRBV7-2
CDR3 protein: CASSLVAGENNEQFF
CDR3 DNA: TGTGCCAGCAGCTTAGTAGCGGGAGAAAACAATGAGCAGTTCTTC

clone size: .
J gene: TRBJ2-7
D gene: TRBD2
V gene: TRBV27
CDR3 protein: CASSRMGGYEQYF
CDR3 DNA: TGTGCCAGTAGTAGGATGGGGGGGTACGAGCAGTACTTC

clone size: .
J gene: TRBJ2-7
D gene: .
V gene: TRBV28
CDR3 protein: CASRGEVVYEQYF
CDR3 DNA: TGTGCCAGCAGAGGGGAGGTCGTCTACGAGCAGTACTTC

clone size: once
J gene: TRBJ2-7
D gene: .
V gene: TRBV7-3
CDR3 protein: CASSARRGDEQYF
CDR3 DNA: TGTGCCAGCAGCGCCCGTAGAGGCGACGAGCAGTACTTC

clone size: once
J gene: TRBJ1-5
D gene: .
V gene: TRBV6-4
CDR3 protein: CASSEGANQPQHF
CDR3 DNA: TGTGCCAGCAGTGAGGGGGCCAATCAGCCCCAGCATTTT

clone size: .
J gene: TRBJ2-1
D gene: .
V gene: TRBV5-4
CDR3 protein: CASSLGQGNYEQFF
CDR3 DNA: TGTGCCAGCAGCTTGGGCCAGGGGAACTATGAGCAGTTCTTC

clone size: .
J gene: TRBJ2-3
D gene: .
V gene: TRBV4-3
CDR3 protein: CASSQDTGTDTQYF
CDR3 DNA: TGCGCCAGCAGCCAAGATACGGGGACAGATACGCAGTATTTT

clone size: .
J gene: TRBJ1-4
D gene: .
V gene: TRBV28
CDR3 protein: CASSPRATANEKLFF
CDR3 DNA: TGTGCCAGCAGTCCCAGGGCGACGGCTAATGAAAAACTGTTTTTT

clone size: .
J gene: TRBJ2-7
D gene: TRBD2
V gene: TRBV5-6
CDR3 protein: CASSSLAGSKFEQYF
CDR3 DNA: TGTGCCAGCAGCTCGTTAGCGGGTTCAAAATTCGAGCAGTACTTC

clone size: .
J gene: TRBJ2-7
D gene: TRBD1
V gene: TRBV27
CDR3 protein: CASSPGTGQGSYEQYF
CDR3 DNA: TGTGCCAGCAGTCCCGGGACAGGGCAAGGGTCCTACGAGCAGTACTTC

clone size: .
J gene: TRBJ2-7
D gene: TRBD2
V gene: TRBV4-1
CDR3 protein: CASSVPSGKGNEQYF
CDR3 DNA: TGCGCCAGCAGCGTCCCTAGCGGGAAAGGTAACGAGCAGTACTTC

clone size: .
J gene: TRBJ2-7
D gene: .
V gene: TRBV19
CDR3 protein: CASSIGSGSVYEQYF
CDR3 DNA: TGTGCCAGTAGTATAGGGTCAGGGTCGGTTTACGAGCAGTACTTC

clone size: .
J gene: TRBJ2-6
D gene: .
V gene: TRBV27
CDR3 protein: CASSFTRVVGANVLTF
CDR3 DNA: TGTGCCAGCAGTTTCACCAGGGTAGTTGGGGCCAACGTCCTGACTTTC

clone size: .
J gene: TRBJ1-2
D gene: .
V gene: TRBV13
CDR3 protein: CASSLGAAEPYGYTF
CDR3 DNA: TGTGCCAGCAGCTTGGGGGCGGCAGAACCCTATGGCTACACCTTC

clone size: .
J gene: TRBJ2-1
D gene: .
V gene: TRBV20-1
CDR3 protein: CSAIRVGEQFF
CDR3 DNA: TGCAGTGCCATACGGGTCGGTGAGCAGTTCTTC

clone size: .
J gene: TRBJ1-1
D gene: TRBD1
V gene: TRBV5-6
CDR3 protein: CASSLPGQGKRGAEAFF
CDR3 DNA: TGTGCCAGCAGCTTACCGGGACAGGGGAAAAGGGGCGCTGAAGCTTTCTTT

clone size: few
J gene: TRBJ2-7
D gene: .
V gene: TRBV11-1
CDR3 protein: CASSFRAAYEQYF
CDR3 DNA: TGTGCCAGCAGCTTCAGGGCGGCCTACGAGCAGTACTTC

clone size: .
J gene: TRBJ1-1
D gene: .
V gene: TRBV14
CDR3 protein: CASSLMRWAGVSTNTEAFF
CDR3 DNA: TGTGCCAGCAGCCTTATGAGGTGGGCAGGGGTGAGCACGAACACTGAAGCTTTCTTT

clone size: .
J gene: TRBJ2-3
D gene: TRBD1
V gene: TRBV2
CDR3 protein: CASSTRGLTDTQYF
CDR3 DNA: TGTGCCAGCAGTACCAGGGGGCTGACAGATACGCAGTATTTT

clone size: .
J gene: TRBJ2-5
D gene: TRBD1
V gene: TRBV9
CDR3 protein: CASSVAQGARETQYF
CDR3 DNA: TGTGCCAGCAGCGTAGCGCAGGGGGCGAGGGAGACCCAGTACTTC

clone size: .
J gene: TRBJ1-5
D gene: TRBD1
V gene: TRBV6-6
CDR3 protein: CASRPATGANQPQHF
CDR3 DNA: TGTGCCAGCAGGCCTGCGACAGGGGCAAATCAGCCCCAGCATTTT

clone size: .
J gene: TRBJ2-7
D gene: TRBD2
V gene: TRBV27
CDR3 protein: CASSFSGRAYEQYF
CDR3 DNA: TGTGCCAGCAGTTTTAGCGGGAGGGCCTACGAGCAGTACTTC

clone size: .
J gene: TRBJ2-5
D gene: .
V gene: TRBV7-3
CDR3 protein: CASSSLPGQETQYF
CDR3 DNA: TGTGCCAGCAGCTCCCTCCCGGGCCAAGAGACCCAGTACTTC

clone size: few
J gene: TRBJ2-2
D gene: TRBD1
V gene: TRBV7-2
CDR3 protein: CASSLRTGGTGATTGELFF
CDR3 DNA: TGTGCCAGCAGCTTGAGAACGGGCGGGACAGGGGCTACCACCGGGGAGCTGTTTTTT

clone size: .
J gene: TRBJ2-7
D gene: TRBD2
V gene: TRBV10-3
CDR3 protein: CAARGASGRNSYEQYF
CDR3 DNA: TGTGCCGCGAGAGGGGCTAGCGGGAGGAATTCCTACGAGCAGTACTTC

clone size: .
J gene: TRBJ2-7
D gene: TRBD1
V gene: TRBV7-7
CDR3 protein: CASSKGAGVTYEQYF
CDR3 DNA: TGTGCTAGCAGCAAGGGGGCAGGGGTTACTTACGAGCAGTACTTC

clone size: .
J gene: TRBJ1-4
D gene: TRBD1
V gene: TRBV28
CDR3 protein: CASSLDRGEEKLFF
CDR3 DNA: TGTGCCAGCAGTCTTGACAGGGGTGAGGAAAAACTGTTTTTT

clone size: once
J gene: TRBJ2-2
D gene: .
V gene: TRBV5-1
CDR3 protein: CASSLGAAGELFF
CDR3 DNA: TGCGCCAGCAGCCTAGGGGCGGCCGGGGAGCTGTTTTTT

clone size: .
J gene: TRBJ2-7
D gene: .
V gene: TRBV7-8
CDR3 protein: CASSRTEGYEQYF
CDR3 DNA: TGTGCCAGCAGCCGGACGGAGGGCTACGAGCAGTACTTC

clone size: .
J gene: TRBJ2-5
D gene: .
V gene: TRBV5-5
CDR3 protein: CASSLWAGLYETQYF
CDR3 DNA: TGTGCCAGCAGCTTGTGGGCGGGACTGTATGAGACCCAGTACTTC

clone size: .
J gene: TRBJ1-3
D gene: .
V gene: TRBV4-1
CDR3 protein: CASSQLVLGTLSGNTIYF
CDR3 DNA: TGCGCCAGCAGCCAACTGGTACTGGGGACACTCTCTGGAAACACCATATATTTT

clone size: .
J gene: TRBJ2-3
D gene: TRBD1
V gene: TRBV4-2
CDR3 protein: CASSQGQGPENTQYF
CDR3 DNA: TGTGCCAGCAGCCAGGGACAGGGGCCGGAAAATACGCAGTATTTT

clone size: .
J gene: TRBJ2-7
D gene: TRBD1
V gene: TRBV25-1
CDR3 protein: CASRETGAIYEQYF
CDR3 DNA: TGTGCCAGCAGAGAAACAGGGGCGATCTACGAGCAGTACTTC

clone size: .
J gene: TRBJ2-5
D gene: .
V gene: TRBV30
CDR3 protein: CAWSSPPTGQETQYF
CDR3 DNA: TGTGCCTGGAGTTCCCCCCCCACAGGCCAAGAGACCCAGTACTTC

clone size: .
J gene: TRBJ2-1
D gene: .
V gene: TRBV28
CDR3 protein: CASSFQISYNEQFF
CDR3 DNA: TGTGCCAGCAGTTTCCAGATATCCTACAATGAGCAGTTCTTC

clone size: few
J gene: TRBJ1-4
D gene: .
V gene: TRBV25-1
CDR3 protein: CASSEGGVGEKLFF
CDR3 DNA: TGTGCCAGCAGTGAGGGGGGGGTAGGGGAAAAACTGTTTTTT

clone size: once
J gene: TRBJ1-4
D gene: .
V gene: TRBV7-2
CDR3 protein: CASSRQGTTNEKLFF
CDR3 DNA: TGTGCCAGCAGCCGCCAGGGTACAACTAATGAAAAACTGTTTTTT

clone size: .
J gene: TRBJ2-1
D gene: .
V gene: TRBV11-1
CDR3 protein: CASSLGPSSYNEQFF
CDR3 DNA: TGTGCCAGCAGCTTAGGGCCCAGCTCCTACAATGAGCAGTTCTTC

clone size: .
J gene: TRBJ2-1
D gene: TRBD2
V gene: TRBV9
CDR3 protein: CASSLQRESEQFF
CDR3 DNA: TGTGCCAGCAGCCTCCAGCGGGAGTCTGAGCAGTTCTTC

clone size: .
J gene: TRBJ2-7
D gene: .
V gene: TRBV19
CDR3 protein: CASSIYGAVSYEQYF
CDR3 DNA: TGTGCCAGTAGTATCTATGGGGCAGTGAGCTACGAGCAGTACTTC

clone size: .
J gene: TRBJ2-2
D gene: .
V gene: TRBV7-2
CDR3 protein: CASSYYTGELFF
CDR3 DNA: TGTGCCAGCAGCTACTACACCGGGGAGCTGTTTTTT

clone size: .
J gene: TRBJ2-7
D gene: TRBD2
V gene: TRBV15
CDR3 protein: CATSNAGGYEQYF
CDR3 DNA: TGTGCCACCAGCAATGCGGGAGGCTACGAGCAGTACTTC

clone size: .
J gene: TRBJ1-3
D gene: TRBD1
V gene: TRBV4-3
CDR3 protein: CASSRTGHSGNTIYF
CDR3 DNA: TGCGCCAGCAGCCGGACAGGGCACTCTGGAAACACCATATATTTT